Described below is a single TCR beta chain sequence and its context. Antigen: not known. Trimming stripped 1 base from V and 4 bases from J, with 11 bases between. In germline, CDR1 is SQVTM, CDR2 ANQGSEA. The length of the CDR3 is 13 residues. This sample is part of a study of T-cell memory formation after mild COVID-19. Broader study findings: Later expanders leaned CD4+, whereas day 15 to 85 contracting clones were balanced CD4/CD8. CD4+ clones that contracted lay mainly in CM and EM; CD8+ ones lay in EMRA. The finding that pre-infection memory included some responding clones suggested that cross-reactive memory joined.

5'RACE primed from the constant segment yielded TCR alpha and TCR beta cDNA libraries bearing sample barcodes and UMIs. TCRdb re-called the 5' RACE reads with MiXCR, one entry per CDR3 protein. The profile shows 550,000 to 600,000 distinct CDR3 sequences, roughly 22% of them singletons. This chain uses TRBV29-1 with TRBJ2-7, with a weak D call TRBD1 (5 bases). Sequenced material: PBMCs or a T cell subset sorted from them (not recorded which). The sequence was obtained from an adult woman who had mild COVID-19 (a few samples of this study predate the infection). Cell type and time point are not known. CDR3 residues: CSVEVAGNYEQYF. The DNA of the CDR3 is TGCAGCGTTGAAGTCGCAGGGAATTACGAGCAGTACTTC.